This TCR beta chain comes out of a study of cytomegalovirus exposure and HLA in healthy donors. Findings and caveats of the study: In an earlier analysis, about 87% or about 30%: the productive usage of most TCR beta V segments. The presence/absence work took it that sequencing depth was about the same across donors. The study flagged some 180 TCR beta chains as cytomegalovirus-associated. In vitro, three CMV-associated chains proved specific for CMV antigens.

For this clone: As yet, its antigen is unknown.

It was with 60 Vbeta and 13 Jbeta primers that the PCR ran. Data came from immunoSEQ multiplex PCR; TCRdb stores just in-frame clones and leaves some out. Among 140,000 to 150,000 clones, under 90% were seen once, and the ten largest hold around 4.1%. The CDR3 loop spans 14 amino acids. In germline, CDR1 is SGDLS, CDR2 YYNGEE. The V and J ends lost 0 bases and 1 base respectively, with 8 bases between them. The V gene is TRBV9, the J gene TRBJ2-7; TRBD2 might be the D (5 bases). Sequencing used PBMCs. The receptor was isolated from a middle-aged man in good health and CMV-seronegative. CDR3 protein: CASSVDLASYEQYF. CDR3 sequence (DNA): TGTGCCAGCAGCGTAGACTTAGCGTCCTACGAGCAGTACTTC.